A single sample gave rise to the 14 T cell receptor beta chains below, sequenced in a study of beta chain features in type 1 diabetes. Expressed TCRB transcripts were sequenced, since all the RNA that had been isolated was reverse transcribed. Sequenced by immunoSEQ multiplex PCR; TCRdb stores in-frame clones only, minus some. The sample contains fewer than 250,000 clones, over 9.5% of which appear only once. The source material was naive CD4+ T cells from blood. These receptors came from a woman in her late teens or twenties in good health.

This clone was seen more than once but under ten times. The chain links TRBV7-9 to TRBJ1-4; 7 nucleotides agree with TRBD1. Germline trimming cut 5 bases from V and 5 bases from J; bases unmatched to any gene: 11. This CDR3 has 16 residues. Germline CDR1 reads SEHNR; CDR2 reads FQNEAQ (reference sequence). CDR3 amino acids: CASSRSRQGSNEKLFF. In DNA form, the CDR3 reads TGTGCCAGCAGCCGTTCCCGACAGGGTTCAAATGAAAAACTGTTTTTT.

V and J are TRBV30 and TRBJ1-4, with TRBD1 as a possible D gene (5 bases). Germline V gene data show CDR1 as GTSNPN and CDR2 as SVGIG (reference sequence). The CDR3 sequence is 14 residues long. Trimming pared 4 bases from V and 5 bases from J, leaving 14 bases between. Written as DNA, the CDR3 is TGTGCCTGGACCCGCGACAGTGGAAATGAAAAACTGTTTTTT. The encoded protein is CAWTRDSGNEKLFF.

This clone has only a few counts. The chain joins TRBV19 to TRBJ1-1; 7 nucleotides line up with TRBD1. The junction had 9 bases not matched to a gene; V was cut back by 8 bases and J by 0 bases. CDR1 is LNHDA and CDR2 is SQIVND in the germline V gene (reference sequence). The CDR3 extends over 15 amino acids. In DNA, the CDR3 is TGTGCCAGTTCGAAGGGGGCTCGAATGAACACTGAAGCTTTCTTT. Encoded protein: CASSKGARMNTEAFF.

This clone was seen a handful of times. J is TRBJ1-5 and V is TRBV30, with D possibly TRBD1 on 5 matching bases. Germline CDR1 and CDR2: GTSNPN and SVGIG (reference sequence). The CDR3 extends over 14 amino acids. Trimming cost V 0 bases and J 6 bases, with 12 bases left between them. CDR3 region: CAWSVGGARQPQHF. The CDR3 DNA sequence: TGTGCCTGGAGTGTAGGAGGGGCGCGTCAGCCCCAGCATTTT.

This clone turned up a few times. The rearrangement uses TRBV19 and TRBJ1-1; 7 nucleotides line up with TRBD1. V trimming: 4 bases; J trimming: 0 bases; junction bases outside the gene matches: 5. Germline V gives CDR1 LNHDA, CDR2 SQIVND (reference sequence). This CDR3 is 15 amino acids long. CDR3 DNA sequence: TGTGCCAGTAGTACAGGACAGGTATTGAACACTGAAGCTTTCTTT. Residues: CASSTGQVLNTEAFF.

The chain joins TRBV10-1 to TRBJ2-4, with D perhaps TRBD2 (5 bases). Trimming left V 1 base short and J 8 bases short, with 6 bases between. The CDR3 totals 12 residues. In germline, CDR1 is WNHNN, CDR2 SYGVQD (reference sequence). The CDR3 region has the DNA TGCGCCAGCAGTGAGTTGGGAGACATTCAGTACTTC. This translates into CASSELGDIQYF.

The V gene is TRBV2, the J gene TRBJ2-1; 14 nucleotides agree with TRBD2. Unmatched junction bases numbered 4, after V lost 6 bases and J lost 9 bases. From germline, CDR1 is SNHLY and CDR2 FYNNEI. This CDR3 region has 14 residues. CDR3 bases: TGTGCCAGCAGACCGACTAGCGGGAGGGGTGAGCAGTTCTTC. Encoded protein: CASRPTSGRGEQFF. Filled out from reference TRBV2 and TRBJ2-1, the complete variable domain reads EPEVTQTPSHQVTQMGQEVILRCVPISNHLYFYWYRQILGQKVEFLVSFYNNEISEKSEIFDDQFSVERPDGSNFTLKIRSTKLEDSAMYFCASRPTSGRGEQFFGPGTRLTVL.

The chain carries TRBV18 and TRBJ2-3, with TRBD1 matching 7 bases. CDR1 is KGHSH, CDR2 LQKENI, per germline. V was clipped by 4 bases and J by 0 bases; unmatched bases: 7. This CDR3 has 16 amino acids. The CDR3 DNA is TGTGCCAGCTCACAAATGACAGGGACCAGCACAGATACGCAGTATTTT. Translated, it gives CASSQMTGTSTDTQYF.

This clone has just a few counts. The rearrangement links TRBV5-1 to TRBJ2-1; 13 bases agree with TRBD2. Trimming took 2 bases from V and 1 from J; bases not matched to a gene: 6. This CDR3 has 18 residues. The germline gives CDR1 SGHRS, CDR2 YFSETQ. This chain's CDR3 is CASSLLAGGPSSYNEQFF. The CDR3 DNA follows: TGCGCCAGCAGCTTACTAGCGGGAGGGCCTAGTTCCTACAATGAGCAGTTCTTC. Complete variable domain (other parts from reference TRBV5-1 and TRBJ2-1): KAGVTQTPRYLIKTRGQQVTLSCSPISGHRSVSWYQQTPGQGLQFLFEYFSETQRNKGNFPGRFSGRQFSNSRSEMNVSTLELGDSALYLCASSLLAGGPSSYNEQFFGPGTRLTVL.

V gene TRBV29-1 combines with J gene TRBJ1-5; TRBD1 might be the D (6 bases). The V gene lost 5 bases and the J gene lost 2 bases, with 10 bases spanning the gap. The germline V gene encodes CDR1 SQVTM and CDR2 ANQGSEA. This CDR3 region has 13 residues. CDR3 DNA: TGCAGCGTTTCGGACAGCGGCAATCAGCCCCAGCATTTT. It specifies CSVSDSGNQPQHF.

The chain is built from TRBV5-1 and TRBJ2-1, with TRBD2 matching 7 bases. V was clipped by 5 bases and J by 7 bases; unmatched bases: 12. Germline-derived CDR1 and CDR2 are SGHRS and YFSETQ. The CDR3 sequence is 15 residues long. The CDR3 DNA sequence: TGCGCCAGCAGGCTAGCGGAGAGTCTGCGGAATGAGCAGTTCTTC. Translating gives CASRLAESLRNEQFF.

The chain's CDR3 is CASLRPKRQETQYF. The CDR3 region has the DNA TGTGCCAGCCTTCGACCTAAGAGGCAAGAGACCCAGTACTTC. The chain uses TRBV11-2 and TRBJ2-5; D remains ambiguous. V lost 8 bases and J lost 2, with 15 bases in between. The germline V gene encodes CDR1 SGHAT and CDR2 FQNNGV. This CDR3 has 14 residues. The full variable domain, its missing parts supplied by reference TRBV11-2 and TRBJ2-5, is EAGVAQSPRYKIIEKRQSVAFWCNPISGHATLYWYQQILGQGPKLLIQFQNNGVVDDSQLPKDRFSAERLKGVDSTLKIQPAKLEDSAVYLCASLRPKRQETQYFGPGTRLLVL.

The genes are TRBV6-5 and TRBJ1-2; 8 nucleotides agree with TRBD1. This CDR3 region has 14 residues. With V trimmed by 8 bases and J by 3 bases, 8 bases remained unmatched. From germline, CDR1 is MNHEY and CDR2 SVGAGI. The CDR3 here is CASGKQGADYGYTF. Written as DNA, the CDR3 is TGTGCCAGCGGGAAGCAGGGGGCGGACTATGGCTACACCTTC.

In this sample, this clone turned up a few times. The genes are TRBV5-4 and TRBJ2-2; a possible D gene is TRBD2 (6 bases). CDR1 is SGHNT, CDR2 YYREEE, per germline (reference sequence). CDR3 size: 15 residues. V gave up 0 bases and J gave up 1 base, with 7 bases separating them. The CDR3 DNA reads as TGTGCCAGCAGCTTGGGTAGCGGGAACACCGGGGAGCTGTTTTTT. This translates into CASSLGSGNTGELFF.